The 27 T cell receptor beta chains below come from one sample, sequenced in a study of shared clonotypes between healthy human individuals. Some clones are missing from TCRdb's copy, which holds only in-frame ones; the method was immunoSEQ multiplex PCR. The data contain millions of clones, roughly 94% of them seen just once; the ten biggest clones take up 0.1% to 0.15%. The specimen sequenced was naive CD4+ T cells sorted from blood. Subset reported: CD45RA+ positively selected. The origin of the receptors is a young man in good health.

In its sample, this clone was seen once. The chain uses TRBV7-2 and TRBJ2-5, with D uncertain. Germline V gives CDR1 SGHTA, CDR2 FQGNSA. There are 14 residues in the CDR3. Between the trimmed V and J ends, which lost 4 bases and 5 bases, there was a span of 14 bases. The CDR3: CASSSRNLRETQYF. CDR3 DNA sequence: TGTGCCAGCAGCTCCCGAAATCTCAGGGAGACCCAGTACTTC.

The chain is built from TRBV11-3 and TRBJ2-7; the D gene is possibly TRBD1 (6 bases). The ends were cut back, 2 bases at V and 2 bases at J, with 7 bases in the middle. The CDR3 runs to 13 residues. In germline, CDR1 is SGHNT, CDR2 YENEEA. DNA of the CDR3: TGTGCCAGCAGCTTACACAGGGCCTACGAGCAGTACTTC. This codes for CASSLHRAYEQYF.

The V call is TRBV7-2, the J call TRBJ1-2, with a weak D call TRBD1 (6 bases). V was clipped by 1 base and J by 8 bases, with 17 bases between them. The CDR3 runs 15 residues. Germline CDR1 and CDR2: SGHTA and FQGNSA. The CDR3 DNA follows: TGTGCCAGCAGCTTAGGGGTAGACAGGAGGGACGGCTACACCTTC. Translated: CASSLGVDRRDGYTF. The whole variable domain, filled in from reference TRBV7-2 and TRBJ1-2, reads GAGVSQSPSNKVTEKGKDVELRCDPISGHTALYWYRQSLGQGLEFLIYFQGNSAPDKSGLPSDRFSAERTGGSVSTLTIQRTQQEDSAVYLCASSLGVDRRDGYTFGSGTRLTVV.

The gene calls are TRBV9 and TRBJ1-6, with no clear D. Looked up from germline, CDR1 is SGDLS and CDR2 is YYNGEE. Trimming shortened V by 2 bases and J by 4 bases, and 4 bases separated the two germline ends. The CDR3 is 13 residues long. The CDR3 is CASSVEYNSPLHF. CDR3 DNA: TGTGCCAGCAGCGTCGAGTATAATTCACCCCTCCACTTT.

The chain links TRBV18 to TRBJ1-6; D gene ambiguous. Trimming stripped 4 bases from V and 0 bases from J, with 10 bases between. CDR1 KGHSH and CDR2 LQKENI come from the germline V gene. CDR3 length: 16 residues. CDR3: CASSHTESSYNSPLHF. The CDR3 region has the DNA TGTGCCAGCTCACATACAGAGAGCTCCTATAATTCACCCCTCCACTTT.

The CDR3 DNA sequence: TGTGCCATCAGTAAAAGGACTAGCGGGCCCTACGAGCAGTACTTC. Its translation: CAISKRTSGPYEQYF. The chain couples TRBV10-3 to TRBJ2-7, with TRBD2 identical over 11 bases. The CDR3 extends over 15 amino acids. J gave up 2 bases and V 5 bases, and 5 bases lay outside the gene matches. Germline V lookup: CDR1 ENHRY, CDR2 SYGVKD.

Worth noting for this clone: Other DNA sequences in the same sample also yield this CDR3. The chain combines TRBV6-5 with TRBJ2-1; 9 bases match TRBD2. V dropped 3 bases and J dropped 4; count of bases not matched to a gene: 7. The CDR3 contains 16 residues. Germline V lookup: CDR1 MNHEY, CDR2 SVGAGI. The DNA of the CDR3 is TGTGCCAGCAGTTATTCGCTAGCGGGAACGTACAATGAGCAGTTCTTC. Amino acid sequence: CASSYSLAGTYNEQFF.

V usage is TRBV15 and J usage is TRBJ1-3, with D hard to call. The V end lost 2 bases, the J end lost 0 bases, and 11 bases lay between the germline ends. CDR3 size: 16 residues. The germline gives CDR1 LNHNV, CDR2 YYDKDF (reference sequence). The CDR3: CATSRSDVSSGNTIYF. DNA for the CDR3: TGTGCCACCAGCAGATCCGACGTAAGCTCTGGAAACACCATATATTTT.

The V call is TRBV2, the J call TRBJ2-7, with 7 bases aligning to TRBD1. CDR3 length: 12 amino acids. The V gene's germline CDR1 is SNHLY and CDR2 FYNNEI. The V gene end was trimmed by 5 bases and the J gene end by 6 bases; junction bases not matched to a gene: 4. In nucleotides, the CDR3 is TGTGCCAGCAGTACAGGGGTGTCCGAGCAGTACTTC. Translated: CASSTGVSEQYF.

The chain joins TRBV5-1 to TRBJ1-4, with D perhaps TRBD1 (6 bases). CDR1 and CDR2 (germline): SGHRS, YFSETQ. The CDR3 is made up of 15 amino acids. V was shortened by 2 bases and J by 2 bases, with 10 bases between the two germline ends. The chain's CDR3 is CASSLQGMTNEKLFF. The CDR3, as DNA: TGCGCCAGCAGCTTACAGGGTATGACTAATGAAAAACTGTTTTTT.

This clone was picked up one time. The chain couples TRBV7-2 to TRBJ2-4; D gene uncertain. Germline loops: CDR1 SGHTA, CDR2 FQGNSA. V dropped 3 bases and J dropped 7 bases, with 10 bases sitting between them. The CDR3 totals 13 residues. The CDR3 loop reads CASSFRVANIQYF. CDR3 nucleotides: TGTGCCAGCAGCTTTAGGGTGGCGAACATTCAGTACTTC.

The V and J genes are TRBV2 and TRBJ1-2; D is ambiguous. V was pared by 6 bases and J by 4 bases, with 12 bases between. Germline CDR1 and CDR2: SNHLY and FYNNEI. The CDR3 is made up of 13 amino acids. The CDR3 region is CASRRTDLYGYTF. For the CDR3, the DNA is TGTGCCAGCAGGAGGACCGACCTCTATGGCTACACCTTC.

The chain employs TRBV6-6 and TRBJ2-2, with no clear D. Germline CDR1 MNHNY, CDR2 SVGAGI (reference sequence). The CDR3 length is 14 residues. V lost 2 bases and J lost 3, with 7 bases in between. CDR3 in amino acids: CASSYPWDTGELFF. The CDR3 bases are TGTGCCAGCAGTTACCCTTGGGACACCGGGGAGCTGTTTTTT.

In the case of this clone: Other DNA sequences from this sample encode an identical CDR3 as well. This chain joins TRBV30 and TRBJ1-1; D ambiguous. This CDR3 region has 14 residues. Deletions cut 2 bases from V and 0 bases from J, with 10 bases between. Per germline, CDR1 GTSNPN and CDR2 SVGIG (reference sequence). CDR3 nucleotides: TGTGCCTGGAGTCGTCAAACAATGAACACTGAAGCTTTCTTT. Protein product: CAWSRQTMNTEAFF. Full variable domain (outside the CDR3, taken from reference TRBV30 and TRBJ1-1): SQTIHQWPATLVQPVGSPLSLECTVEGTSNPNLYWYRQAAGRGLQLLFYSVGIGQISSEVPQNLSASRPQDRQFILSSKKLLLSDSGFYLCAWSRQTMNTEAFFGQGTRLTVV.

The V call is TRBV28, the J call TRBJ1-2; 8 positions agree with TRBD1. The germline V gene has CDR1 MDHEN and CDR2 SYDVKM. After removal of 4 bases from V and 11 bases from J, the junction contained 9 bases not matched to a gene. There are 13 residues in the CDR3. The DNA of the CDR3 is TGTGCCAGCAGTTCCCGGGACAGGCAATTGTACACCTTC. Its protein is CASSSRDRQLYTF.

This clone was observed a handful of times. Other DNA variants within this sample encode the same CDR3. The V gene is TRBV5-4, the J gene TRBJ1-2; D might be TRBD1 (6 bases). Germline V gene data show CDR1 as SGHNT and CDR2 as YYREEE (reference sequence). The ends were cut back, 2 bases at V and 2 bases at J, with 7 bases in the middle. This CDR3 region has 13 residues. The CDR3 protein is CASSFGQNYGYTF. In DNA form, the CDR3 reads TGTGCCAGCAGCTTTGGACAGAACTATGGCTACACCTTC.

The rearrangement uses TRBV9 and TRBJ2-7; D not certain. Germline loops: CDR1 SGDLS, CDR2 YYNGEE. The ends were cut back, 0 bases at V and 2 bases at J, with 9 bases in the middle. The length of the CDR3 is 14 residues. The CDR3 region is CASSVAPEPYEQYF. Here the CDR3 DNA reads TGTGCCAGCAGCGTAGCTCCGGAACCCTACGAGCAGTACTTC.

The J gene is TRBJ1-1, the V gene TRBV6-5; 10 nucleotides line up with TRBD1. The CDR3 loop spans 16 amino acids. The germline CDR1 and CDR2 sequences are MNHEY and SVGAGI. The J segment lost 5 bases and the V segment lost 2 bases, leaving 8 bases of the junction unmatched. CDR3 nucleotide sequence: TGTGCCAGCAGTTACCACGGACAGGGGGGGAATACTGAAGCTTTCTTT. Translating gives CASSYHGQGGNTEAFF.

The chain is built from TRBV28 and TRBJ1-1; possible D gene TRBD1, 5 bases. The CDR3 is 12 amino acids. The V end was cut by 3 bases, the J end by 6 bases, with 8 bases between. Germline V gene data show CDR1 as MDHEN and CDR2 as SYDVKM. DNA of the CDR3: TGTGCCAGCAGTTTCGGGACCCCTGAAGCTTTCTTT. Translated, it gives CASSFGTPEAFF.

The V and J genes are TRBV30 and TRBJ2-5, with a tentative D call TRBD1 (6 bases). The CDR3 spans 15 residues. V lost 3 bases and J lost 2, with 16 bases in between. Germline loops: CDR1 GTSNPN, CDR2 SVGIG (reference sequence). DNA for the CDR3: TGTGCCTGGAGCCGAGGGGGAGCGAATCAAGAGACCCAGTACTTC. This sequence encodes CAWSRGGANQETQYF.

Regarding this clone: Additional DNA sequences in this sample encode the identical CDR3. This rearrangement joins TRBV14 to TRBJ2-7; the D is unclear. With 3 bases removed from V and 0 bases from J, the gap between germline ends came to 3 bases. The CDR3 consists of 12 residues. Germline loops: CDR1 SGHDN, CDR2 FVKESK. Here the CDR3 DNA reads TGTGCCAGCAGCCAGAGCTCCTACGAGCAGTACTTC. Translation gives CASSQSSYEQYF.

A remark on this clone: Distinct nucleotide sequences in the sample also encode this CDR3. The chain joins TRBV18 to TRBJ2-6, with D hard to call. The germline gives CDR1 KGHSH, CDR2 LQKENI. Between the trimmed V and J ends, which lost 0 bases and 2 bases, there was a span of 2 bases. This CDR3 spans 14 amino acids. Here the CDR3 DNA reads TGTGCCAGCTCACCACCGGCTGGGGCCAACGTCCTGACTTTC. Translating it yields CASSPPAGANVLTF.

Comment on this clone: Other DNA sequences in this sample translate to the same CDR3. The chain is built from TRBV18 and TRBJ1-5; D gene uncertain. The CDR3 consists of 13 residues. Germline V CDR1 and CDR2: KGHSH, LQKENI. V was pared by 3 bases and J by 6 bases, with 9 bases between. The CDR3 loop reads CASSPQGGQPQHF. The DNA of the CDR3 is TGTGCCAGCTCACCGCAAGGAGGTCAGCCCCAGCATTTT.

The chain combines TRBV6-6 with TRBJ1-2; no clear D gene. This CDR3 has 14 residues. The V end lost 2 bases, the J end lost 1 base, and 8 bases lay between the germline ends. Germline V gene data show CDR1 as MNHNY and CDR2 as SVGAGI (reference sequence). The CDR3 loop reads CASSYRPDNYGYTF. CDR3 sequence (DNA): TGTGCCAGCAGTTACCGGCCGGATAACTATGGCTACACCTTC.

The chain carries TRBV11-1 and TRBJ2-7; D is unresolved. V lost 1 base, J lost 3 bases, and 4 bases lay in between. Germline loops: CDR1 SGHAT, CDR2 FQDESV (reference sequence). The CDR3 contains 12 residues. CDR3 protein: CASSLEGYEQYF. The CDR3 coding sequence is TGTGCCAGCAGCTTAGAGGGCTACGAGCAGTACTTC.

The rearrangement links TRBV19 to TRBJ1-6, with D uncertain. CDR1 and CDR2 (germline): LNHDA, SQIVND (reference sequence). This CDR3 spans 14 amino acids. V dropped 5 bases and J dropped 9 bases, with 14 bases sitting between them. Here the CDR3 reads CASSYRELGSPLHF. CDR3 in DNA: TGTGCCAGTAGTTACCGGGAGTTAGGTTCACCCCTCCACTTT.

The J gene is TRBJ2-2, the V gene TRBV4-1; D gene unclear. V lost 0 bases to trimming and J lost 5 bases, with 7 bases between them. CDR3 length: 14 amino acids. Germline values: CDR1 MGHRA, CDR2 YSYEKL. The CDR3 coding sequence is TGCGCCAGCAGCCAAGATCGGGTTACCGGGGAGCTGTTTTTT. It translates to CASSQDRVTGELFF.